These 3 T cell receptor beta chains share one sample of origin, sequenced in a study of T cell responses to AZD1222 COVID-19 vaccine. Sequenced by immunoSEQ multiplex PCR; TCRdb stores in-frame clones only, minus some. Among fewer than 200,000 clones listed, about 92% were seen once. The specimen was peripheral blood, collected on day 0 of AZD1222 vaccination. These receptor sequences come from an adult in good health.

The chain uses TRBV4-2 and TRBJ1-4; TRBD1 matches 8 bases. Trimming removed 3 bases from V and 5 bases from J; junction bases left unmatched: 5. Germline CDR1 is LGHNA and CDR2 is YNFKEQ. The CDR3 is 15 residues long. The CDR3 protein is CASSHPQGGNEKLFF. CDR3 DNA sequence: TGTGCCAGCAGCCACCCACAGGGGGGGAATGAAAAACTGTTTTTT.

The sample holds a few counts of this clone. V gene TRBV10-2 combines with J gene TRBJ2-7; TRBD2 aligns across 8 bases. J lost 4 bases, V lost 0 bases, and 5 bases had no gene match. Germline values: CDR1 WSHSY, CDR2 SAAADI. This CDR3 has 15 residues. CDR3 nucleotides: TGCGCCAGCAGTGAGTCTCACGGCGGGAGGTACGAGCAGTACTTC. Translated, it gives CASSESHGGRYEQYF.

Details on this clone: Other DNA sequences in the sample encode the same CDR3. The V call is TRBV6-5, the J call TRBJ1-1, with D uncertain. The CDR3 consists of 11 residues. The V gene lost 8 bases and the J gene lost 1 base, with 5 bases spanning the gap. Germline CDR1 is MNHEY and CDR2 is SVGAGI. In DNA form, the CDR3 reads TGTGCCAGCCGGGCGAACACTGAAGCTTTCTTT. It is translated as CASRANTEAFF.